Listed here is a single T cell receptor (beta chain). TCRdb's table, derived via immunoSEQ multiplex PCR, lists solely in-frame clones and lacks some. The sample has some 36,000 clones, approximately 91% seen once. This specimen comes from a study of T cell changes during pregnancy in multiple sclerosis. This receptor was taken from a female donor with multiple sclerosis, enrolled in a pregnancy study. The sequencing here drew on CD4+ T cells from peripheral blood mononuclear cells, taken in the second trimester of pregnancy.

Here the CDR3 DNA reads TGTGCCAGCAGTGCTGCCTGGGGACAGGGATATTCCTACGAGCAGTACTTC. It translates to CASSAAWGQGYSYEQYF. The J gene is TRBJ2-7, the V gene TRBV25-1; TRBD1 agrees at 9 bases. CDR1 MGHDK and CDR2 SYGVNS come from the germline V gene. Trimming took 4 bases from V and 1 from J; bases not matched to a gene: 11. The CDR3 contains 17 residues.